Listed here are 25 T cell receptor beta chains from one sample, sequenced in a study of shared clonotypes between healthy human individuals. Only in-frame clones appear in the TCRdb table, and some are missing; sequencing was by immunoSEQ multiplex PCR. This repertoire shows around 2.1 million clones, about 92% found once; its top ten account for 1.5% to 2%. CD45RO-negative cells were positively selected for CCR7, leaving out terminally differentiated effector memory CD45RA+ cells. The sequencing input was naive CD8+ T cells from PBMCs. Source of these receptors: a man between 18 and 35 years old in good health. Some clones in this sample may be carry-over from other donors' samples.

J is TRBJ1-2 and V is TRBV9; 7 bases are a match to TRBD1. Trimming took 4 bases from V and 3 from J; bases not matched to a gene: 3. Looked up from germline, CDR1 is SGDLS and CDR2 is YYNGEE. This CDR3 is 13 amino acids long. The DNA of the CDR3 is TGTGCCAGCAGCCCCAGGGGGGACTATGGCTACACCTTC. Its translation is CASSPRGDYGYTF.

A remark on this clone: The sample has other DNA sequences that encode this CDR3 too. The chain employs TRBV7-9 and TRBJ2-1; 11 nucleotides match TRBD2. This CDR3 contains 15 residues. Losses at the gene ends were 1 base for V and 6 bases for J; bases not matched to a gene: 2. Germline-derived CDR1 and CDR2 are SEHNR and FQNEAQ (reference sequence). This CDR3 reads CASSLELAGVNEQFF. In nucleotides, the CDR3 is TGTGCCAGCAGCTTAGAACTAGCGGGAGTCAATGAGCAGTTCTTC.

The rearrangement links TRBV7-9 to TRBJ2-7, with 7 bases fitting TRBD2. Trimming removed 1 base from V and 5 bases from J; junction bases left unmatched: 5. This CDR3 contains 14 residues. Germline V lookup: CDR1 SEHNR, CDR2 FQNEAQ (reference sequence). The CDR3 here is CASSLDREADEQYF. The CDR3 nucleotides are TGTGCCAGCAGCTTAGACCGGGAGGCTGACGAGCAGTACTTC.

This clone was picked up a small number of times. The CDR3 coding sequence is TGTGCCACGCTACAGGGGATGAACACTGAAGCTTTCTTT. The encoded protein is CATLQGMNTEAFF. The rearrangement links TRBV6-1 to TRBJ1-1; 7 bases are a match to TRBD1. Germline loops: CDR1 MNHNS, CDR2 SASEGT. The CDR3 runs to 13 residues. V was pared by 10 bases and J by 0 bases, with 5 bases of the junction left unmatched.

The chain combines TRBV7-9 with TRBJ2-7; D gene unclear. CDR1 and CDR2 (germline): SEHNR, FQNEAQ (reference sequence). V shed 1 base and J shed 6 bases, with 7 bases lying between them. The CDR3 spans 12 residues. The CDR3 region is CASSLGKREQYF. Here the CDR3 DNA reads TGTGCCAGCAGCTTAGGAAAGCGCGAGCAGTACTTC.

As to this clone: Distinct nucleotide sequences in the sample also encode this CDR3. The chain has TRBV7-3 and TRBJ1-1; D possibly corresponds to TRBD1 (5 bases). This CDR3 has 15 residues. Germline V gene data show CDR1 as SGHTA and CDR2 as FQGTGA. Trimming took 2 bases from V and 0 from J, leaving 10 bases between them. The CDR3: CASSLGGGLNTEAFF. In nucleotides, the CDR3 is TGTGCCAGCAGCTTAGGGGGAGGTTTGAACACTGAAGCTTTCTTT. Based on the CDR3 plus reference TRBV7-3 and TRBJ1-1, the full variable domain is GAGVSQTPSNKVTEKGKYVELRCDPISGHTALYWYRQSLGQGPEFLIYFQGTGAADDSGLPNDRFFAVRPEGSVSTLKIQRTERGDSAVYLCASSLGGGLNTEAFFGQGTRLTVV.

A word on this clone: This sample also contains other DNA sequences that code for the same CDR3. CDR3 DNA sequence: TGTGCCAGCAGCTTCGGGACGGACTATGGCTACACCTTC. Protein sequence: CASSFGTDYGYTF. This chain connects TRBV7-9 to TRBJ1-2, with D possibly matching TRBD1 (5 bases). The germline V gene encodes CDR1 SEHNR and CDR2 FQNEAQ (reference sequence). Between the trimmed V and J ends, which lost 3 bases and 3 bases, there was a span of 8 bases. This CDR3 spans 13 amino acids.

The chain combines TRBV27 with TRBJ2-1; possible D gene TRBD2, 5 bases. Trimming shortened V by 6 bases and J by 3 bases, and 9 bases separated the two germline ends. Looked up from germline, CDR1 is MNHEY and CDR2 is SMNVEV (reference sequence). This CDR3 comprises 13 residues. CDR3 amino acids: CASRRRDYNEQFF. CDR3 DNA sequence: TGTGCCAGCAGGAGACGGGACTACAATGAGCAGTTCTTC.

This sequence joins TRBV4-1 and TRBJ1-6; D gene unclear. CDR1 and CDR2 from the germline V gene are MGHRA and YSYEKL. Trimming removed 3 bases at V and 6 bases at J, with 6 bases between. The CDR3 covers 13 residues. Here the CDR3 DNA reads TGCGCCAGCAGCCACGGAATTAATTCACCCCTCCACTTT. It translates to CASSHGINSPLHF.

CDR3: CASSVAEREYGYTF. CDR3 nucleotides: TGTGCCAGCAGCGTAGCGGAAAGGGAGTATGGCTACACCTTC. This chain joins TRBV9 and TRBJ1-2; D uncertain. This CDR3 is built from 14 residues. Germline V lookup: CDR1 SGDLS, CDR2 YYNGEE. V lost 0 bases and J 5 bases, leaving 11 bases between the germline ends. The variable domain in full, with the rest retrieved from reference TRBV9 and TRBJ1-2, is DSGVTQTPKHLITATGQRVTLRCSPRSGDLSVYWYQQSLDQGLQFLIQYYNGEERAKGNILERFSAQQFPDLHSELNLSSLELGDSALYFCASSVAEREYGYTFGSGTRLTVV.

In DNA, the CDR3 is TGCGCCAGCAACCTGGGTGCAGGGGGCATGGATACGCAGTATTTT. This encodes CASNLGAGGMDTQYF. The V gene is TRBV5-1, the J gene TRBJ2-3; 8 bases map to TRBD1. V dropped 6 bases and J dropped 6; count of bases not matched to a gene: 12. The CDR3 contains 15 residues. Germline CDR1 SGHRS, CDR2 YFSETQ. The full variable domain, rest sourced from reference TRBV5-1 and TRBJ2-3, is KAGVTQTPRYLIKTRGQQVTLSCSPISGHRSVSWYQQTPGQGLQFLFEYFSETQRNKGNFPGRFSGRQFSNSRSEMNVSTLELGDSALYLCASNLGAGGMDTQYFGPGTRLTVL.

The sample holds one count of this clone. The chain combines TRBV28 with TRBJ2-3, with D possibly being TRBD2 (6 bases). The V and J ends lost 1 base and 2 bases respectively, with 10 bases between them. CDR3 length: 15 amino acids. The germline gives CDR1 MDHEN, CDR2 SYDVKM. CDR3: CASSLYGGPTDTQYF. Here the CDR3 DNA reads TGTGCCAGCAGTTTATACGGGGGACCCACAGATACGCAGTATTTT.

In this sample, this clone turned up once. The gene calls are TRBV5-1 and TRBJ1-5; TRBD1 matches at 10 bases. The CDR3 is made up of 19 amino acids. V dropped 5 bases and J dropped 4; count of bases not matched to a gene: 18. CDR1 and CDR2 (germline): SGHRS, YFSETQ. CDR3 amino acids: CASREPGQGRPHLNQPQHF. CDR3 sequence (DNA): TGCGCCAGCAGGGAGCCGGGACAGGGGCGACCTCACCTTAATCAGCCCCAGCATTTT.

The chain is built from TRBV4-2 and TRBJ2-4, with D hard to call. The CDR3 has 16 residues. V was pared by 0 bases and J by 0 bases, with 9 bases between. Germline CDR1 reads LGHNA; CDR2 reads YNFKEQ. The CDR3 region has the DNA TGTGCCAGCAGCCAAGATTTAACACTAGCCAAAAACATTCAGTACTTC. Translated: CASSQDLTLAKNIQYF.

The V call is TRBV4-1, the J call TRBJ2-7, with TRBD1 matching 9 bases. The CDR3 covers 16 residues. Trimming cost V 4 bases and J 1 base; bases outside gene matches: 8. In germline, CDR1 is MGHRA, CDR2 YSYEKL. The CDR3 protein is CASSPDPGTGSYEQYF. The CDR3 bases are TGCGCCAGCAGCCCCGACCCCGGGACAGGGTCCTACGAGCAGTACTTC.

This sequence joins TRBV15 and TRBJ1-4; D remains ambiguous. V lost 1 base, J lost 3 bases, and 12 bases lay in between. The germline V gene encodes CDR1 LNHNV and CDR2 YYDKDF (reference sequence). This CDR3 has 16 amino acids. The CDR3 bases are TGTGCCACCAGCAGAGCGGATCGGACGGCTAATGAAAAACTGTTTTTT. The encoded protein is CATSRADRTANEKLFF. The entire variable domain, with the rest obtained from reference TRBV15 and TRBJ1-4, is as follows: DAMVIQNPRYQVTQFGKPVTLSCSQTLNHNVMYWYQQKSSQAPKLLFHYYDKDFNNEADTPDNFQSRRPNTSFCFLDIRSPGLGDTAMYLCATSRADRTANEKLFFGSGTQLSVL.

The V and J genes are TRBV27 and TRBJ2-3; 10 bases align to TRBD1. V was pared by 2 bases and J by 5 bases, with 4 bases of the junction left unmatched. Germline CDR1 MNHEY, CDR2 SMNVEV (reference sequence). This CDR3 region has 15 residues. The CDR3 DNA is TGTGCCAGCAGTTTAATCGGGACAGGGGTAGATACGCAGTATTTT. Encoded protein: CASSLIGTGVDTQYF.

V gene TRBV4-1 combines with J gene TRBJ2-7; D is unclear. The CDR3 sequence is 12 residues long. V lost 2 bases, J lost 5 bases, and 7 bases lay in between. Per germline, CDR1 MGHRA and CDR2 YSYEKL. The CDR3 DNA sequence: TGCGCCAGCAGCCAATCTATGGACGAGCAGTACTTC. This sequence encodes CASSQSMDEQYF.

V and J are TRBV27 and TRBJ2-3; D is unresolved. Trimming removed 5 bases from V and 4 bases from J, with 16 bases in between. This CDR3 is 15 amino acids long. Germline CDR1 MNHEY, CDR2 SMNVEV (reference sequence). CDR3 protein: CASSGRTARPDTQYF. CDR3 nucleotides: TGTGCCAGCAGTGGACGGACCGCCCGGCCAGATACGCAGTATTTT.

The chain combines TRBV28 with TRBJ1-2; 7 bases are a match to TRBD1. This CDR3 is 13 amino acids long. Germline-derived CDR1 and CDR2 are MDHEN and SYDVKM. V shed 6 bases and J 4 bases; nucleotides not matched to a gene: 5. CDR3 in DNA: TGTGCCAGCAGACCTTCAGGGGGCTATGGCTACACCTTC. Protein product: CASRPSGGYGYTF.

The rearrangement links TRBV15 to TRBJ2-7; 8 nucleotides agree with TRBD1. Germline V gene sequence: CDR1 LNHNV, CDR2 YYDKDF (reference sequence). The CDR3 is 14 amino acids. After removal of 3 bases from V and 6 bases from J, the junction contained 7 bases not matched to a gene. CDR3: CATSSGQGVSEQYF. CDR3 DNA sequence: TGTGCCACCAGCAGCGGACAGGGAGTAAGCGAGCAGTACTTC. The full variable domain, with the rest looked up from reference TRBV15 and TRBJ2-7, is DAMVIQNPRYQVTQFGKPVTLSCSQTLNHNVMYWYQQKSSQAPKLLFHYYDKDFNNEADTPDNFQSRRPNTSFCFLDIRSPGLGDTAMYLCATSSGQGVSEQYFGPGTRLTVT.

This chain connects TRBV2 to TRBJ2-7; 7 bases are a match to TRBD1. Germline CDR1 SNHLY, CDR2 FYNNEI. The CDR3 contains 14 residues. V shed 2 bases and J 2 bases; nucleotides not matched to a gene: 3. The CDR3 here is CASSEPGQTYEQYF. The CDR3 nucleotides read TGTGCCAGCAGTGAACCGGGACAGACCTACGAGCAGTACTTC.

The chain combines TRBV9 with TRBJ2-7, with D possibly being TRBD1 (6 bases). This CDR3 spans 15 amino acids. The V gene's germline CDR1 is SGDLS and CDR2 YYNGEE. Trimming took 4 bases from V and 5 from J, leaving 19 bases between them. Written as DNA, the CDR3 is TGTGCCAGCAGCCTCGCCGGGACACTATCAAACGAGCAGTACTTC. It specifies CASSLAGTLSNEQYF.

V usage is TRBV5-1 and J usage is TRBJ2-4; TRBD2 matches 7 bases. CDR3 size: 14 residues. The junction had 5 bases not matched to a gene; V was cut back by 4 bases and J by 4 bases. Per the germline V gene, CDR1 is SGHRS and CDR2 is YFSETQ. CDR3 sequence (DNA): TGCGCCAGCAGCCAAGGACTAGAAAAAAACATTCAGTACTTC. It codes for CASSQGLEKNIQYF.

The chain joins TRBV7-8 to TRBJ1-5; D perhaps matches TRBD1 (5 bases). V lost 5 bases and J 3 bases, leaving 17 bases between the germline ends. This CDR3 is 16 amino acids long. Germline V gene data show CDR1 as SGHVS and CDR2 as FQNEAQ. The chain's CDR3 is CASSEVGGTLNQPQHF. The DNA for the CDR3 is TGTGCCAGCAGCGAAGTGGGAGGGACCCTCAATCAGCCCCAGCATTTT.